A selection of T cell receptor beta chains follows, all from one sample in a study of cytomegalovirus exposure and HLA in healthy donors. This table comes from immunoSEQ multiplex PCR, and its TCRdb copy is limited to in-frame clones, with some not included. Found here are roughly 200,000 clones, 73% of them singletons; the top ten hold 1.5% to 2%. Source material: PBMCs. Receptors were obtained from a woman in her thirties in good health and CMV-seronegative. Both conserved end residues are part of each CDR3. The order of the fields is CDR3 length, V gene, D gene, clone size, J gene, CDR3 protein, CDR3 DNA. The D gene is left open where the match is weak. Clone size is given for some rows only: seen once, a few or many times, or a class if the clone is expanded.

17	TRBV2	TRBD2	.	TRBJ2-1	CASSEARTSGAYNEQFF	TGTGCCAGCAGTGAAGCGCGTACTAGCGGGGCTTACAATGAGCAGTTCTTC
12	TRBV2	.	once	TRBJ2-1	CASSRTSKEQFF	TGTGCCAGCAGTAGAACTAGCAAGGAGCAGTTCTTC
14	TRBV2	TRBD2	few	TRBJ2-2	CASTGGGYTGELFF	TGTGCCAGCACGGGCGGGGGGTATACCGGGGAGCTGTTTTTT
13	TRBV2	TRBD1	.	TRBJ1-6	CASRDRYNSPLHF	TGTGCCAGCAGGGACAGGTATAATTCACCCCTCCACTTT
14	TRBV9	.	.	TRBJ1-2	CASSVAQGGYGYTF	TGTGCCAGCAGCGTAGCTCAGGGTGGCTATGGCTACACCTTC
17	TRBV12-5	TRBD1	.	TRBJ2-5	CASGLTRTGGVLETQYF	TGTGCTAGTGGTTTGACCCGGACAGGGGGCGTTTTAGAGACCCAGTACTTC
14	TRBV5-6	TRBD2	.	TRBJ2-7	CASSSGLAPYEQYF	TGTGCCAGCAGCTCGGGACTAGCTCCCTACGAGCAGTACTTC
14	TRBV18	TRBD1	.	TRBJ2-7	CASSRPTGTYEQYF	TGTGCCAGCTCACGACCGACAGGGACCTACGAGCAGTACTTC
13	TRBV2	.	.	TRBJ1-2	CASSKVQGLGYTF	TGTGCCAGCAGTAAGGTCCAGGGGCTGGGCTACACCTTC
17	TRBV5-1	TRBD2	.	TRBJ2-5	CASSAAPLAGGQETQYF	TGCGCCAGCAGCGCAGCCCCCTTAGCGGGGGGGCAAGAGACCCAGTACTTC
14	TRBV15	TRBD2	many	TRBJ2-4	CATSRGTRIDIQYF	TGTGCCACCAGCAGAGGGACTAGGATTGACATTCAGTACTTC
18	TRBV5-1	TRBD2	.	TRBJ2-1	CASSLGRGLAGGGNEQFF	TGCGCCAGCAGCTTAGGTCGCGGACTAGCGGGGGGGGGCAATGAGCAGTTCTTC
15	TRBV10-2	TRBD1	.	TRBJ1-3	CASSDRTGAGNTIYF	TGCGCCAGCAGCGACCGAACAGGGGCTGGAAACACCATATATTTT
14	TRBV2	TRBD2	.	TRBJ2-1	CASSPASGENEQFF	TGTGCCAGCAGTCCGGCTAGCGGGGAAAATGAGCAGTTCTTC
19	TRBV19	TRBD1	.	TRBJ1-1	CASSNVQGALRPAGAEAFF	TGTGCCAGTAGTAACGTTCAGGGGGCGCTTCGTCCGGCGGGGGCTGAAGCTTTCTTT
14	TRBV2	TRBD1	.	TRBJ1-4	CASRQGPTNEKLFF	TGTGCCAGCCGACAGGGGCCAACTAATGAAAAACTGTTTTTT
15	TRBV7-3	TRBD2	.	TRBJ2-3	CASSFRGGDTDTQYF	TGTGCCAGCAGCTTTCGGGGGGGAGACACAGATACGCAGTATTTT
16	TRBV5-7	.	few	TRBJ1-2	CASSLRRYWGQKGYTF	TGTGCCAGCAGCTTGCGCCGTTATTGGGGGCAAAAAGGCTACACCTTC
15	TRBV5-6	.	.	TRBJ1-3	CASSFEGYSGNTIYF	TGTGCCAGCAGCTTCGAGGGCTACTCTGGAAACACCATATATTTT
14	TRBV18	.	.	TRBJ2-7	CASSPQEGPYEQYF	TGTGCCAGCTCACCACAGGAGGGGCCCTACGAGCAATACTTC
12	TRBV7-9	.	.	TRBJ2-5	CASSRQQETQYF	TGTGCCAGCAGCCGACAGCAAGAGACCCAGTACTTC
16	TRBV7-2	.	.	TRBJ2-3	CASSLVAGAFTDTQYF	TGTGCCAGCAGCTTAGTTGCTGGGGCCTTCACAGATACGCAGTATTTT
15	TRBV5-1	.	few	TRBJ2-5	CASSYPTRRRETQYF	TGCGCCAGCAGCTACCCAACCCGGAGAAGAGAGACCCAGTACTTC
15	TRBV27	.	.	TRBJ2-7	CASSLSYKGNYEQYF	TGTGCCAGCAGTTTGTCCTATAAGGGGAACTACGAGCAGTACTTC
13	TRBV7-8	.	.	TRBJ1-5	CASSPTQPQPQHF	TGTGCCAGCAGCCCGACACAACCCCAGCCCCAGCATTTT
17	TRBV5-1	TRBD1	.	TRBJ2-6	CASSFQQGYSGANVLTF	TGCGCCAGCAGCTTCCAACAGGGGTACTCTGGGGCCAACGTCCTGACTTTC
14	TRBV6-5	.	.	TRBJ1-4	CASSPQGGVEKLFF	TGTGCCAGCAGTCCCCAGGGAGGGGTAGAAAAACTGTTTTTT
14	TRBV5-1	.	.	TRBJ2-5	CASSSGQTQETQYF	TGCGCCAGCAGCTCCGGACAGACCCAAGAGACCCAGTACTTC
16	TRBV4-1	TRBD1	.	TRBJ1-2	CASSHGQGAVVYGYTF	TGCGCCAGCAGCCACGGACAGGGGGCTGTAGTCTATGGCTACACCTTC
17	TRBV5-6	TRBD1	.	TRBJ2-7	CASSLGGGQGASYEQYF	TGTGCCAGCAGCTTGGGGGGGGGACAGGGGGCCTCCTACGAGCAGTACTTC
14	TRBV27	TRBD2	.	TRBJ2-1	CASSLRGAGNEQFF	TGTGCCAGCAGTTTAAGAGGAGCGGGGAATGAGCAGTTCTTC
14	TRBV19	TRBD1	.	TRBJ1-1	CASRPWTGGTEAFF	TGTGCCAGTAGACCATGGACAGGGGGAACTGAAGCTTTCTTT
16	TRBV7-9	.	.	TRBJ1-2	CASSLVGPTGVDGYTF	TGTGCCAGCAGCTTAGTAGGCCCCACGGGGGTGGATGGCTACACCTTC
15	TRBV7-2	TRBD2	.	TRBJ2-1	CASSDLAGGYNEQFF	TGTGCCAGCAGCGACCTAGCGGGGGGGTACAATGAGCAGTTCTTC
18	TRBV4-2	.	.	TRBJ1-5	CASSQDRARGPSNQPQHF	TGTGCCAGCAGCCAAGATAGGGCGCGAGGGCCTAGCAATCAGCCCCAGCATTTT
15	TRBV7-3	.	.	TRBJ2-1	CASSLAASPYNEQFF	TGTGCCAGCAGCTTAGCGGCAAGCCCCTACAATGAGCAGTTCTTC
15	TRBV5-6	.	.	TRBJ1-2	CASSLGRGTVYGYTF	TGTGCCAGCAGCTTGGGCAGGGGAACCGTCTATGGCTACACCTTC
15	TRBV6-1	TRBD2	few	TRBJ2-5	CASSELAGGSRVQYF	TGTGCCAGCAGTGAACTAGCGGGAGGGTCTCGGGTGCAGTACTTC
12	TRBV29-1	.	.	TRBJ1-1	CSVDGVKLGAFF	TGCAGCGTTGACGGAGTAAAGTTGGGAGCTTTCTTT
17	TRBV9	.	.	TRBJ2-2	CASSATSGTMITGELFF	TGTGCCAGCAGCGCGACCTCCGGGACAATGATCACCGGGGAGCTGTTTTTT
15	TRBV7-3	.	.	TRBJ1-2	CASSLTEGPPYGYTF	TGTGCCAGCAGCTTAACGGAGGGTCCGCCCTATGGCTACACCTTC